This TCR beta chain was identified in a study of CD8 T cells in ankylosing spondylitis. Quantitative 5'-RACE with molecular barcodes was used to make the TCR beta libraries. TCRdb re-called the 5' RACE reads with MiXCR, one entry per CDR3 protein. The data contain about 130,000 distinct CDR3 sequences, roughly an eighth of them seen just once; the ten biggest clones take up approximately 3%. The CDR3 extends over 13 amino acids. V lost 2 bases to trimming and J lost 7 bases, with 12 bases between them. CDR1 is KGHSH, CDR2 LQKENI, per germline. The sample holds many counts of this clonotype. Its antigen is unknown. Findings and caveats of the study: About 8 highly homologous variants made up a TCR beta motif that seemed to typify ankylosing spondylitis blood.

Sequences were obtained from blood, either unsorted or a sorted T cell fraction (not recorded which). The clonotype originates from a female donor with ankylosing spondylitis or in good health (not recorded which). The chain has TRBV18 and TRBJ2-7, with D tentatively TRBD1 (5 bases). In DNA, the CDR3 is TGTGCCAGCTCACCAACAGGTTACTCAGAGCAGTACTTC. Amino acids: CASSPTGYSEQYF.